One and the same sample provided the 7 T cell receptor beta chains below, sequenced in a study of T cell responses to AZD1222 COVID-19 vaccine. Assay used: immunoSEQ multiplex PCR; TCRdb lists only in-frame clones, some missing. The table shows around 150,000 clones, with 85% to 90% occurring only once. This material consisted of peripheral blood, taken on day 0 of AZD1222 vaccination. Source of these receptors: an adult in good health.

V and J are TRBV3-1 (or the pseudogene TRBV3-2) and TRBJ2-7, with D uncertain. This CDR3 has 13 amino acids. Germline loops: CDR1 LGHDT, CDR2 YNNKEL (reference sequence). With 1 base removed from V and 6 bases from J, the gap between germline ends came to 10 bases. The chain's CDR3 is CASSQGPLVEQYF. Written as DNA, the CDR3 is TGTGCCAGCAGCCAAGGTCCCCTGGTCGAGCAGTACTTC.

The rearrangement joins TRBV28 to TRBJ1-1, with D perhaps TRBD1 (5 bases). The V end lost 4 bases, the J end lost 3 bases, and 18 bases lay between the germline ends. Germline V gene data show CDR1 as MDHEN and CDR2 as SYDVKM. This CDR3 comprises 16 residues. The CDR3 DNA reads TGTGCCAGCAGTTCCCCAGGGTCCGGCAGGTACACTGAAGCTTTCTTT. It is translated as CASSSPGSGRYTEAFF.

The rearrangement joins TRBV10-3 to TRBJ2-5; possibly TRBD1 or TRBD2 for D (5 bases each). This CDR3 is built from 13 residues. Trimming stripped 10 bases from V and 2 bases from J, with 14 bases between. In germline, CDR1 is ENHRY, CDR2 SYGVKD. CDR3 in DNA: TGTGCCACGGGGACGTCCCTTCAAGAGACCCAGTACTTC. Protein product: CATGTSLQETQYF.

V is TRBV28 and J is TRBJ1-2; 7 nucleotides line up with TRBD1. The CDR3 runs 14 residues. V lost 2 bases, J lost 2 bases, and 2 bases stayed unmatched. CDR1 is MDHEN, CDR2 SYDVKM, per germline. CDR3 loop: CASSLTGVNYGYTF. CDR3 coding DNA: TGTGCCAGCAGTTTAACAGGGGTAAACTATGGCTACACCTTC.

V usage is TRBV10-3 and J usage is TRBJ1-5; no definite D call. Germline V gives CDR1 ENHRY, CDR2 SYGVKD. Trimming left V 5 bases short and J 0 bases short, with 11 bases between. The CDR3 loop spans 15 amino acids. This CDR3 is CAISTDANSNQPQHF. The CDR3 nucleotides read TGTGCCATCAGTACGGACGCAAATAGCAATCAGCCCCAGCATTTT.

The V call is TRBV5-1, the J call TRBJ2-5; D might be TRBD1 (5 bases). V lost 0 bases and J 1 base, leaving 16 bases between the germline ends. Germline V CDR1 and CDR2: SGHRS, YFSETQ. The CDR3 extends over 17 amino acids. The CDR3 here is CASSLAVSADSQETQYF. CDR3 coding DNA: TGCGCCAGCAGCTTGGCCGTCTCGGCAGACAGCCAAGAGACCCAGTACTTC. Full variable domain (outside the CDR3, taken from reference TRBV5-1 and TRBJ2-5): KAGVTQTPRYLIKTRGQQVTLSCSPISGHRSVSWYQQTPGQGLQFLFEYFSETQRNKGNFPGRFSGRQFSNSRSEMNVSTLELGDSALYLCASSLAVSADSQETQYFGPGTRLLVL.

This chain joins TRBV28 and TRBJ1-2; D ambiguous. Germline-derived CDR1 and CDR2 are MDHEN and SYDVKM. Between the trimmed V and J ends, which lost 8 bases and 7 bases, there was a span of 17 bases. The CDR3 covers 13 residues. In DNA, the CDR3 is TGTGCCAGCGCCTCACCACGGACGATTGGCTACACCTTC. It is translated as CASASPRTIGYTF.